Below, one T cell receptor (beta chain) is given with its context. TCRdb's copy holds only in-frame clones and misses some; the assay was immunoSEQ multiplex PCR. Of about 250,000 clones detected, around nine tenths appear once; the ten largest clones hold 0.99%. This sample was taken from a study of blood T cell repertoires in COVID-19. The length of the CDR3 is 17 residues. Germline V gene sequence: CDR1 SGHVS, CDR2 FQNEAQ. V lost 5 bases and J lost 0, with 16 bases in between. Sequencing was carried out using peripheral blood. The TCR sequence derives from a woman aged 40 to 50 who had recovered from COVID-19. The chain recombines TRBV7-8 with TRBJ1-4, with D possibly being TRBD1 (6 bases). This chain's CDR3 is CASSRGWEGATNEKLFF. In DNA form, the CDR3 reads TGTGCCAGCAGCCGGGGGTGGGAGGGGGCAACTAATGAAAAACTGTTTTTT. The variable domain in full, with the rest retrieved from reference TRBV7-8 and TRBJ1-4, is GAGVSQSPRYKVAKRGQDVALRCDPISGHVSLFWYQQALGQGPEFLTYFQNEAQLDKSGLPSDRFFAERPEGSVSTLKIQRTQQEDSAVYLCASSRGWEGATNEKLFFGSGTQLSVL.